These T cell receptor beta chains were read from a single sample in a study of a mutant IDH1 vaccine in newly diagnosed glioma. The assay was immunoSEQ multiplex PCR, and TCRdb's table has in-frame clones only and misses some. This sample has 30,000 to 35,000 clones, with 90% found just once. These TCRs are of unknown antigen specificity. The sample was PBMCs, taken from a glioma patient whose treatment included an IDH1 peptide vaccine. The receptors derive from a man younger than 35 with glioma. Both conserved end residues are part of each CDR3. Rows give clone size only sometimes, using once, few, many, or a class for an expanded clone.

clone_size cdr3_length j_call v_call cdr3_aa
NA 14 TRBJ2-7 TRBV6-5 CASSFAIGGYEQYF
NA 12 TRBJ1-1 TRBV7-2 CASSLDISDAFF
NA 13 TRBJ1-5 TRBV6-5 CASSRTGRQPQHF
NA 11 TRBJ1-2 TRBV20-1 CSAVGGMSYTF
NA 14 TRBJ2-2 TRBV29-1 CSARGTANTGELFF
NA 15 TRBJ1-4 TRBV6-6 CASSYETGDNEKLFF
few 11 TRBJ1-5 TRBV30 CACGVNQPQHF
NA 15 TRBJ1-1 TRBV29-1 CSVHTRTALNTEAFF
NA 15 TRBJ1-1 TRBV30 CAWSARLRTNTEAFF
few 16 TRBJ2-7 TRBV19 CASSSEGTSGNYEQYF
NA 12 TRBJ1-1 TRBV5-6 CASSLPRTEAFF
few 14 TRBJ1-1 TRBV6-1 CASSQNRGGTEAFF
NA 15 TRBJ1-5 TRBV19 CASTLTGVVAQPQHF
once 15 TRBJ2-7 TRBV5-1 CASSLDRVLEYEQYF
NA 14 TRBJ2-5 TRBV30 CAWSVGGSKETQYF
NA 15 TRBJ2-7 TRBV7-2 CASSLDRRSTYEQYF
NA 17 TRBJ1-6 TRBV4-3 CASSQDRGGLGDSPLHF
NA 14 TRBJ1-2 TRBV28 CASSFNRDSYGYTF
NA 16 TRBJ1-6 TRBV6-1 CASSERRVGGNSPLHF
NA 15 TRBJ1-3 TRBV18 CASSPSQTYGNTIYF
NA 14 TRBJ2-1 TRBV6-5 CATGTSGRVHEQFF
once 15 TRBJ2-7 TRBV27 CASRQTPGQSYEQYF
NA 15 TRBJ2-5 TRBV9 CASSISGSGGETQYF
once 15 TRBJ2-5 TRBV5-6 CASSSAQGARETQYF
once 14 TRBJ2-1 TRBV30 CAWRTSGNWNEQFF
NA 14 TRBJ1-5 TRBV7-8 CASSLAGNNQPQHF